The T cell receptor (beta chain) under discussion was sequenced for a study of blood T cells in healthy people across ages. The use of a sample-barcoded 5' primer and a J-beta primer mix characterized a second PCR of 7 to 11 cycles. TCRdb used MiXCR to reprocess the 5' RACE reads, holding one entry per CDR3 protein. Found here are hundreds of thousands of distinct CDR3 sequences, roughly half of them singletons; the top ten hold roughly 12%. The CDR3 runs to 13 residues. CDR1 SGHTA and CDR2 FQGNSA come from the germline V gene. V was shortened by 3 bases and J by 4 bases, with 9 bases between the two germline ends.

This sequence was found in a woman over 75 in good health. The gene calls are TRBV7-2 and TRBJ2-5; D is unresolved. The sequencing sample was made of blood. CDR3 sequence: CASSFERLETQYF. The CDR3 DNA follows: TGTGCCAGCAGCTTCGAGCGTCTAGAGACCCAGTACTTC.